These 32 T cell receptor beta chains share one sample of origin, sequenced in a study of blood T cell repertoires in COVID-19. Assay: immunoSEQ multiplex PCR; the TCRdb copy retains only in-frame clones and omits some. The table shows about 170,000 clones, with 88% occurring only once. The sample taken for sequencing was peripheral blood. The receptors were gathered from a man between 60 and 75 years old with acute or convalescent COVID-19.

This clone was counted only a few times. The chain employs TRBV5-4 and TRBJ2-2; TRBD1 agrees at 11 bases. CDR3 length: 15 amino acids. In germline, CDR1 is SGHNT, CDR2 YYREEE (reference sequence). Trimming took 2 bases from V and 7 from J; bases not matched to a gene: 4. In nucleotides, the CDR3 is TGTGCCAGCAGCTTAGGGACAGGGGGTGACGGGGAGCTGTTTTTT. Its protein product is CASSLGTGGDGELFF.

The chain has TRBV25-1 and TRBJ1-1; TRBD1 is a possible D gene (6 bases). The V end was cut by 3 bases, the J end by 3 bases, with 8 bases between. CDR1 is MGHDK, CDR2 SYGVNS, per germline. This CDR3 spans 13 amino acids. The CDR3 sequence: CASSEGAHTEAFF. The CDR3 DNA sequence: TGTGCCAGCAGTGAGGGGGCCCACACTGAAGCTTTCTTT.

This chain joins TRBV5-4 and TRBJ1-4; 9 nucleotides line up with TRBD1. The CDR3 is 14 amino acids. Germline V CDR1 and CDR2: SGHNT, YYREEE (reference sequence). V lost 3 bases to trimming and J lost 5 bases; unmatched junction nucleotides: 2. The CDR3 loop is CASSSGTGNEKLFF. CDR3 coding DNA: TGTGCCAGCAGCTCCGGGACAGGGAATGAAAAACTGTTTTTT.

This clone has a single count. The J gene is TRBJ2-5, the V gene TRBV15; a possible D gene is TRBD1 (6 bases). The germline V and J ends were trimmed by 2 bases and 7 bases, with 23 bases remaining between them. The CDR3 covers 17 residues. Per the germline V gene, CDR1 is LNHNV and CDR2 is YYDKDF (reference sequence). The CDR3 DNA reads as TGTGCCACCAGCAGAAAAATCCTCGGGACGGAACAGGGGACCCAGTACTTC. Its protein product is CATSRKILGTEQGTQYF.

This chain joins TRBV7-2 and TRBJ2-3; D gene unclear. The CDR3 sequence is 12 residues long. Germline CDR1 SGHTA, CDR2 FQGNSA. V was trimmed by 6 bases and J by 3 bases, leaving 7 bases between them. The CDR3 DNA reads as TGTGCCAGCAGTTATATTACAGATACGCAGTATTTT. Translating it yields CASSYITDTQYF.

The chain employs TRBV3-1 (or the pseudogene TRBV3-2) and TRBJ2-1; possibly TRBD1 for D (6 bases). The ends were cut back, 4 bases at V and 5 bases at J, with 18 bases in the middle. CDR1 is LGHDT, CDR2 YNNKEL, per germline (reference sequence). This CDR3 spans 16 amino acids. The CDR3 sequence: CASSRRTGQRDNEQFF. DNA for the CDR3: TGTGCCAGCAGCCGAAGAACTGGACAGAGGGACAATGAGCAGTTCTTC.

V gene TRBV5-6 combines with J gene TRBJ2-7, with D possibly TRBD2 on 5 matching bases. Germline V lookup: CDR1 SGHDT, CDR2 YYEEEE. This CDR3 has 13 amino acids. Trimming removed 4 bases at V and 2 bases at J, with 10 bases between. CDR3 nucleotide sequence: TGTGCCAGCAGCCCAAACGGGGCCTACGAGCAGTACTTC. It specifies CASSPNGAYEQYF. Drawing the rest from reference TRBV5-6 and TRBJ2-7, the complete variable domain is DAGVTQSPTHLIKTRGQQVTLRCSPKSGHDTVSWYQQALGQGPQFIFQYYEEEERQRGNFPDRFSGHQFPNYSSELNVNALLLGDSALYLCASSPNGAYEQYFGPGTRLTVT.

The genes are TRBV7-9 and TRBJ2-2; TRBD2 matches at 7 bases. The ends lost 3 bases at V and 8 bases at J; junction bases unmatched: 9. This CDR3 spans 15 amino acids. Germline V gives CDR1 SEHNR, CDR2 FQNEAQ (reference sequence). In nucleotides, the CDR3 is TGTGCCAGCAGCTTCTCCGGGACTACGGGAGGGGAGCTGTTTTTT. It specifies CASSFSGTTGGELFF. The whole variable domain, filled in from reference TRBV7-9 and TRBJ2-2, reads DTGVSQNPRHKITKRGQNVTFRCDPISEHNRLYWYRQTLGQGPEFLTYFQNEAQLEKSRLLSDRFSAERPKGSFSTLEIQRTEQGDSAMYLCASSFSGTTGGELFFGEGSRLTVL.

This clone was seen just once. This chain links TRBV6-1 with TRBJ1-5; weak D call: TRBD1 (5 bases). Germline V gene sequence: CDR1 MNHNS, CDR2 SASEGT. The CDR3 length is 15 residues. Trimming removed 1 base from V and 4 bases from J, with 11 bases in between. As DNA, the CDR3 is TGTGCCAGCAGTGAAGAGGCAGGGTGGAATCAGCCCCAGCATTTT. This codes for CASSEEAGWNQPQHF.

The V and J genes are TRBV12-5 and TRBJ2-1, with 10 bases identical to TRBD2. This CDR3 region has 17 residues. V lost 3 bases and J lost 2; bases outside the gene matches: 7. Germline V gives CDR1 LGHNT, CDR2 FRNRAP. CDR3 in amino acids: CASGFGTLAGAYNEQFF. CDR3 sequence (DNA): TGTGCTAGTGGTTTTGGCACCCTAGCGGGAGCCTACAATGAGCAGTTCTTC.

The rearrangement uses TRBV18 and TRBJ1-1; no clear D. Trimming took 3 bases from V and 6 from J, leaving 11 bases between them. CDR1 and CDR2 from the germline V gene are KGHSH and LQKENI. The CDR3 sequence is 13 residues long. CDR3 DNA sequence: TGTGCCAGCTCACCGCAAACAGCATCTGAAGCTTTCTTT. Its protein product is CASSPQTASEAFF.

J is TRBJ1-5 and V is TRBV6-5, with TRBD1 matching over 11 bases. Germline loops: CDR1 MNHEY, CDR2 SVGAGI. This CDR3 spans 15 amino acids. V lost 7 bases and J lost 6; bases outside the gene matches: 8. The CDR3 DNA follows: TGTGCCAGCATTGGACAGGGGGCGTGGGGTCAGCCCCAGCATTTT. It translates to CASIGQGAWGQPQHF.

This clone has only a few counts. V gene TRBV7-9 combines with J gene TRBJ1-2, with 10 bases identical to TRBD1. This CDR3 spans 16 amino acids. V dropped 5 bases and J dropped 7; count of bases not matched to a gene: 13. The germline V gene encodes CDR1 SEHNR and CDR2 FQNEAQ (reference sequence). The CDR3 bases are TGTGCCAGCAGCAAATTCCCGGGACAGGGGTACAGTGGCTACACCTTC. It codes for CASSKFPGQGYSGYTF.

The rearrangement uses TRBV24-1 and TRBJ2-1, with 8 bases matching TRBD2. Trimming cost V 0 bases and J 5 bases; bases outside gene matches: 5. The CDR3 length is 16 residues. Germline assignment: CDR1 KGHDR and CDR2 SFDVKD. The CDR3, as DNA: TGTGCCACCAGTGATTTGCAAGCGGGGGCTGACAATGAGCAGTTCTTC. Amino acid sequence: CATSDLQAGADNEQFF.

The rearrangement uses TRBV7-9 and TRBJ1-1, with 9 positions matching TRBD1. CDR1 is SEHNR and CDR2 is FQNEAQ in the germline V gene (reference sequence). The length of the CDR3 is 15 residues. Trimming cost V 1 base and J 3 bases; bases outside gene matches: 3. CDR3 DNA sequence: TGTGCCAGCAGCTTAGGGGACAGGGCGGACACTGAAGCTTTCTTT. It encodes CASSLGDRADTEAFF. The complete variable domain, with remaining parts taken from reference TRBV7-9 and TRBJ1-1, reads DTGVSQNPRHKITKRGQNVTFRCDPISEHNRLYWYRQTLGQGPEFLTYFQNEAQLEKSRLLSDRFSAERPKGSFSTLEIQRTEQGDSAMYLCASSLGDRADTEAFFGQGTRLTVV.

The chain carries TRBV7-2 and TRBJ1-2, with D possibly TRBD1 on 6 matching bases. The V end was cut by 2 bases, the J end by 7 bases, with 20 bases between. The CDR3 length is 16 residues. From germline, CDR1 is SGHTA and CDR2 FQGNSA. CDR3 residues: CASSLKGRPGESGYTF. DNA for the CDR3: TGTGCCAGCAGCTTAAAGGGCCGTCCAGGGGAAAGTGGCTACACCTTC.

The chain links TRBV27 to TRBJ2-3, with D maybe TRBD1 (6 bases). Germline loops: CDR1 MNHEY, CDR2 SMNVEV (reference sequence). The V end lost 5 bases, the J end lost 6 bases, and 21 bases lay between the germline ends. The CDR3 is 16 amino acids. The CDR3 region has the DNA TGTGCCAGCAGTATCCGGGGACACCCAACGTTGGATACGCAGTATTTT. It specifies CASSIRGHPTLDTQYF.

CDR3 protein: CASSIEGTGEGYGYTF. The CDR3 DNA reads TGTGCCAGTAGTATAGAAGGGACAGGGGAAGGCTATGGCTACACCTTC. The chain couples TRBV19 to TRBJ1-2; 10 bases are shared with TRBD1. Trimming took 0 bases from V and 4 from J; bases not matched to a gene: 5. The CDR3 is 16 amino acids. CDR1 and CDR2 (germline): LNHDA, SQIVND (reference sequence).

The CDR3 coding sequence is TGTGCCAGCAAAAGGACAACTACTAGCACAGATACGCAGTATTTT. This codes for CASKRTTTSTDTQYF. The chain employs TRBV6-5 and TRBJ2-3; tentative D call: TRBD1 (5 bases). Trimming took off 7 bases at V and 0 bases at J, with 14 bases between the two ends. CDR1 is MNHEY, CDR2 SVGAGI, per germline. There are 15 residues in the CDR3.

V is TRBV29-1 and J is TRBJ1-2; possibly TRBD1 for D (5 bases). Trimming cost V 4 bases and J 4 bases, with 10 bases left between them. There are 12 residues in the CDR3. CDR1 and CDR2 (germline): SQVTM, ANQGSEA. The CDR3 coding sequence is TGCAGCGTTGCCGGGGGGTCCTATGGCTACACCTTC. This codes for CSVAGGSYGYTF. Combining the CDR3 with reference TRBV29-1 and TRBJ1-2 gives the whole variable domain SAVISQKPSRDICQRGTSLTIQCQVDSQVTMMFWYRQQPGQSLTLIATANQGSEATYESGFVIDKFPISRPNLTFSTLTVSNMSPEDSSIYLCSVAGGSYGYTFGSGTRLTVV.

The chain carries TRBV11-3 and TRBJ1-6, with unresolved D. Trimming removed 3 bases at V and 7 bases at J, with 10 bases between. There are 14 residues in the CDR3. Germline V gives CDR1 SGHNT, CDR2 YENEEA. CDR3 sequence reads: CASSFRRENSPLHF. CDR3 nucleotides: TGTGCCAGCAGCTTCCGACGGGAGAATTCACCCCTCCACTTT.

This rearrangement joins TRBV15 to TRBJ1-1, with D perhaps TRBD1 (5 bases). The CDR3 extends over 13 amino acids. CDR1 LNHNV and CDR2 YYDKDF come from the germline V gene (reference sequence). The V end was cut by 5 bases, the J end by 11 bases, with 18 bases between. In nucleotides, the CDR3 is TGTGCCACCAGCGCGCGCGGGGCACTTCGGGCTTTCTTT. It yields the protein CATSARGALRAFF.

This chain joins TRBV12-3 or TRBV12-4 and TRBJ1-5, with 7 positions matching TRBD1. With V trimmed by 6 bases and J by 10 bases, 9 bases remained unmatched. The length of the CDR3 is 13 residues. The CDR3 nucleotides read TGTGCCAGCAGCCGGGGACAGTATTATCCCCAGCATTTT. It translates to CASSRGQYYPQHF.

The chain combines TRBV6-4 with TRBJ1-6; 7 bases align to TRBD1. After removal of 2 bases from V and 9 bases from J, the junction contained 1 base not matched to a gene. CDR3 size: 13 residues. CDR1 and CDR2 (germline): MRHNA, SNTAGT. The CDR3 nucleotides read TGTGCCAGCAGTGACCACAGGGGTTCACCCCTCCACTTT. Protein: CASSDHRGSPLHF.

With regard to this clone: The same CDR3 also results from other DNA sequences found in this sample. The chain carries TRBV24-1 and TRBJ2-1; the D gene is possibly TRBD1 (6 bases). V gave up 0 bases and J gave up 7 bases, with 9 bases separating them. CDR1 is KGHDR, CDR2 SFDVKD, per germline. The CDR3 is 14 residues long. CDR3 loop: CATSDLTGYNEQFF. The CDR3 DNA is TGTGCCACCAGTGATTTGACAGGGTATAATGAGCAGTTCTTC.

This chain uses TRBV9 with TRBJ1-5; tentative D call: TRBD1 (5 bases). The CDR3 consists of 17 residues. Trimming stripped 0 bases from V and 3 bases from J, with 16 bases between. Germline lookup yields CDR1 SGDLS and CDR2 YYNGEE. The CDR3 nucleotides are TGTGCCAGCAGCGTAGGCGGGGCCTGGATTGTCAATCAGCCCCAGCATTTT. Protein sequence: CASSVGGAWIVNQPQHF.

The V call is TRBV9, the J call TRBJ2-2, with D possibly being TRBD1 (6 bases). V was cut by 3 bases and J by 2 bases, with 14 bases left in between. This CDR3 region has 16 residues. Germline V gene data show CDR1 as SGDLS and CDR2 as YYNGEE. In DNA form, the CDR3 reads TGTGCCAGCAGCGACCCGAGGGGGATAAACACCGGGGAGCTGTTTTTT. Its translation: CASSDPRGINTGELFF. Full variable domain (missing parts from reference TRBV9 and TRBJ2-2): DSGVTQTPKHLITATGQRVTLRCSPRSGDLSVYWYQQSLDQGLQFLIQYYNGEERAKGNILERFSAQQFPDLHSELNLSSLELGDSALYFCASSDPRGINTGELFFGEGSRLTVL.

The gene calls are TRBV5-1 and TRBJ1-3, with 9 bases that match TRBD1. This CDR3 comprises 18 residues. The germline gives CDR1 SGHRS, CDR2 YFSETQ. V shed 0 bases and J 0 bases; nucleotides not matched to a gene: 7. CDR3 coding DNA: TGCGCCAGCAGCTTGGATTACAGGGGGCAGGCCTCTGGAAACACCATATATTTT. Translated: CASSLDYRGQASGNTIYF.

The chain links TRBV10-3 to TRBJ2-7; D possibly corresponds to TRBD2 (7 bases). Germline V CDR1 and CDR2: ENHRY, SYGVKD. This CDR3 has 15 amino acids. Trimming took off 6 bases at V and 7 bases at J, with 22 bases between the two ends. The CDR3, as DNA: TGTGCCATCAGCGCCTCCGGGACGGGGGGCTGGGAGCAGTACGTC. Translating gives CAISASGTGGWEQYV.

The V and J genes are TRBV5-4 and TRBJ1-2; 11 bases match TRBD1. The germline V gene encodes CDR1 SGHNT and CDR2 YYREEE (reference sequence). With 4 bases clipped from V and 1 base from J, the junction kept 9 bases outside the gene matches. This CDR3 has 17 residues. CDR3 sequence reads: CASSLLPGQGGNYGYTF. The DNA of the CDR3 is TGTGCCAGCAGCCTATTACCGGGACAGGGGGGTAACTATGGCTACACCTTC.

The V and J genes are TRBV5-4 and TRBJ1-3; D gene unclear. The ends were cut back, 0 bases at V and 0 bases at J, with 10 bases in the middle. Germline loops: CDR1 SGHNT, CDR2 YYREEE (reference sequence). The CDR3 has 16 amino acids. CDR3 sequence (DNA): TGTGCCAGCAGCTTGGGACTCCATCGCTCTGGAAACACCATATATTTT. Translating it yields CASSLGLHRSGNTIYF.

The CDR3 region has the DNA TGTGCCAGCAGCTATGGACAGGGGAGGGGTGAGCAGTTCTTC. Translating gives CASSYGQGRGEQFF. This chain connects TRBV5-5 to TRBJ2-1; TRBD1 agrees at 9 bases. Germline V lookup: CDR1 SGHKS, CDR2 YYEKEE (reference sequence). V was pared by 3 bases and J by 9 bases, with 7 bases of the junction left unmatched. The length of the CDR3 is 14 residues.